This entry describes one TCR beta chain. Some clones are missing from TCRdb's copy, which holds only in-frame ones; the method was immunoSEQ multiplex PCR. The table shows under 250,000 clones, with about four fifths occurring only once. This specimen belongs to a study of blood T cell repertoires in COVID-19. Whole-study context: Collection of acute and convalescent COVID-19 samples took place in the United States, Italy and Spain.

Germline assignment: CDR1 LGHNT and CDR2 FRNRAP. The CDR3 loop spans 16 amino acids. Trimming took 0 bases from V and 1 from J; bases not matched to a gene: 5. Sequencing was done on a sample of peripheral blood. The chain uses TRBV12-5 and TRBJ1-2; TRBD1 aligns across 7 bases. This clonotype originated in a middle-aged man with active or convalescent COVID-19. CDR3: CASGLVTGALNYGYTF. In nucleotides, the CDR3 is TGTGCTAGTGGTTTGGTTACAGGGGCCCTTAACTATGGCTACACCTTC.